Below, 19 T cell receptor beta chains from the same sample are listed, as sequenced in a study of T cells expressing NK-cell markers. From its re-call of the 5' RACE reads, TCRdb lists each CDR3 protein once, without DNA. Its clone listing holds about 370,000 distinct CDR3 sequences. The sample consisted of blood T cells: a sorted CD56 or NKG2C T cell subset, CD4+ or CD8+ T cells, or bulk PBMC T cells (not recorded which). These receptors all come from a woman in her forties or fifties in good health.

This CDR3 is CSVEGREHNEQFF. The J gene is TRBJ2-1, the V gene TRBV29-1; lacking DNA, the TRBD2 call made by TCRdb goes unchecked. Germline V lookup: CDR1 SQVTM, CDR2 ANQGSEA. CDR3 length: 13 residues.

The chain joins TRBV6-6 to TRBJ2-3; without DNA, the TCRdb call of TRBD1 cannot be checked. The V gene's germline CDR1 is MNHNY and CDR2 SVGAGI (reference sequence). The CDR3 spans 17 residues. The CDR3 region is CASRSQGAGTITDTQYF.

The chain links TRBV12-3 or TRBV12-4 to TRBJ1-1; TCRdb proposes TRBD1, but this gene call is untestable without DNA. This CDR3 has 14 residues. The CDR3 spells CASSPIGGDRKAFF.

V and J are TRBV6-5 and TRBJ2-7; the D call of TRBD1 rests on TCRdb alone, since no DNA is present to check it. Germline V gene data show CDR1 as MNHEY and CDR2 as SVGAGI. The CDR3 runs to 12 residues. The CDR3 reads CASYDRTYEQYF.

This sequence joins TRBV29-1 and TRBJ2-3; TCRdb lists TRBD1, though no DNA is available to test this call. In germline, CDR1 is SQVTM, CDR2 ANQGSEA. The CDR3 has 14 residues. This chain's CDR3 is CSVDPGLSTDTQYF.

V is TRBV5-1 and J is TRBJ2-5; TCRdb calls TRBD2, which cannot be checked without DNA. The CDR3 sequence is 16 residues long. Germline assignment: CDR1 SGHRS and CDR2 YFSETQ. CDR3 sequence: CASSFFGEGWQETQYF.

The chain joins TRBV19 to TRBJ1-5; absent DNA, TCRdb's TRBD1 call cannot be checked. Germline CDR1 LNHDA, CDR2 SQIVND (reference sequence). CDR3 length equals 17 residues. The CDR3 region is CASSTTGQGGSNQPQHF.

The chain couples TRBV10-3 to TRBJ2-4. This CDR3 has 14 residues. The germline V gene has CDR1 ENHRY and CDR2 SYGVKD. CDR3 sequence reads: CAISESASPNIQYF.

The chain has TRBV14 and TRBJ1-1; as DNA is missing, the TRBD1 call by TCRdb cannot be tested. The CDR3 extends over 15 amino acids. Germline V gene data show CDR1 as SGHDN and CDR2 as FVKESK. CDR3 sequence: CASSLQGRIMTEAFF.

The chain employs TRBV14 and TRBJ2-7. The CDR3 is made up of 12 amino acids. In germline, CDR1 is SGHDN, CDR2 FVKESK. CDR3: CASSASRSEQYF.

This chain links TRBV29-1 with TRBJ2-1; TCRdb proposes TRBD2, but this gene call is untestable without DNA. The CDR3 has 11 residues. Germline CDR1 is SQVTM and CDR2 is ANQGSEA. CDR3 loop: CSVEGSGRRFF.

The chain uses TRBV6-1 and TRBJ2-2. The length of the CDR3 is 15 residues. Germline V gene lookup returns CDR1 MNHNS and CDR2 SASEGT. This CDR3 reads CASSGQYPNTGELFF.

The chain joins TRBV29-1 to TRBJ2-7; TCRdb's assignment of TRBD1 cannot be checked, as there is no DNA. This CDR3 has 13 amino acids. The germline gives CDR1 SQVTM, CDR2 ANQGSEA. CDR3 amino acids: CSAWTGGSYEQYF.

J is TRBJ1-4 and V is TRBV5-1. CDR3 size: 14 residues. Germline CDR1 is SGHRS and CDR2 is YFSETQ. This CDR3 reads CASSLVAADEKLFF.

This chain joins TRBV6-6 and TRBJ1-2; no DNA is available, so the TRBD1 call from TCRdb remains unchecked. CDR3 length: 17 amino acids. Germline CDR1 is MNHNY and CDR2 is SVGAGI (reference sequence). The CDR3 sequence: CASSRQSGQASGGGYTF.

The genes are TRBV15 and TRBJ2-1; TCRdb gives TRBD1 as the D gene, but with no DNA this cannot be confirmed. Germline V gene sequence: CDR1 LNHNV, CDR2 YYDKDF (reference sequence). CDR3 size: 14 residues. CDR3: CATSSRERFFEQFF.

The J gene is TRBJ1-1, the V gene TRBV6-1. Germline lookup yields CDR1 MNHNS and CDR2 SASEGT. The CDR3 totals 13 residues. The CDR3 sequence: CASSDSMDTEAFF.

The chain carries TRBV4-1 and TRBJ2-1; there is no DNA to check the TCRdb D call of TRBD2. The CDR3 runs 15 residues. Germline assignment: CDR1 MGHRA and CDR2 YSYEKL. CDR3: CASSQEPSGLGEQFF.

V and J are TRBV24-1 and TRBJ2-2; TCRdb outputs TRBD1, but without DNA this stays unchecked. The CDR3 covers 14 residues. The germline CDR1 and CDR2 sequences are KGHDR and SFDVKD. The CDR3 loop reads CATTEAGRPGELFF.